This record covers a single T cell receptor beta chain. The data are from a study of blood T cell repertoires in COVID-19. Study-level information: Nucleic acid was either cDNA or gDNA, and it came from T cells, B-cell-depleted T cells, or PBMCs.

Libraries were prepared by immunoSEQ multiplex PCR; TCRdb keeps only in-frame clonotypes and omits some of them. The table lists under 250,000 clones, over 75% of them singletons. CDR3 length: 14 amino acids. Trimming removed 3 bases at V and 5 bases at J, with 12 bases between. CDR1 SGDLS and CDR2 YYNGEE come from the germline V gene. The V and J genes are TRBV9 and TRBJ2-1; no clear D. The sequence was collected from a woman aged 18-29 years in a cohort exposed to, infected with or recovered from COVID-19 (not recorded which). Sequenced material: PBMCs or T cells enriched from blood (not recorded which). CDR3 sequence (DNA): TGTGCCAGCAGCGGATGGGCCGTAAACAATGAGCAGTTCTTC. The encoded protein is CASSGWAVNNEQFF.